The T cell receptor beta chain described here comes from a study of OX40 agonist ivuxolimab in advanced cancers. Study-level findings and limits: Partial responders treated at 0.1-3.0 mg/kg exhibited clonal expansion among the lowest measured. No antigen was identified for the clonally expanded peripheral T cells.

TCRdb's copy holds only in-frame clones and misses some; the assay was immunoSEQ multiplex PCR. Of under 85,000 clones listed, 85% are singletons. V shed 0 bases and J 8 bases; nucleotides not matched to a gene: 9. This CDR3 spans 16 amino acids. CDR1 is SGDLS, CDR2 YYNGEE, per germline. Concerning this clone: Its antigen remains unknown.

This chain uses TRBV9 with TRBJ2-1, with 9 bases fitting TRBD2. The material sequenced was CD4+ or CD8+ T cells sorted from blood, taken in a trial of the OX40 agonist ivuxolimab. The TCR originated in an adult with an advanced solid tumor such as melanoma, head and neck, liver or kidney cancer. The CDR3 reads CASSVGAGGPLDEQFF. The CDR3 DNA sequence: TGTGCCAGCAGCGTAGGGGCGGGAGGGCCGCTCGATGAGCAGTTCTTC.